These 21 T cell receptor beta chains were all obtained from the same sample, sequenced in a study of T cell responses to AZD1222 COVID-19 vaccine (dated by TCRdb to the early 2020s). The sample's time point, from its label and the paper: baseline before first vaccination. Library method: the immunoSEQ multiplex PCR assay. Imported from immuneACCESS, the table was reduced by TCRdb to in-frame sequences with V and J called. These copies leave out some clones; in studies compared against another copy, an unresolved V gene accounts for under half, and the cause of the remainder is not known. The sample data list about 97,000 clones, and around nine tenths of these were observed just once. Less than 3% of the sample is held by the ten biggest clonotypes. Material: peripheral blood, obtained on day 0 of AZD1222 vaccination. Receptors originate from an adult in good health.

This rearrangement joins TRBV7-9 to TRBJ1-5; possibly TRBD1 for D (5 bases). This CDR3 region has 15 residues. Per germline, CDR1 SEHNR and CDR2 FQNEAQ (reference sequence). Trimming removed 4 bases at V and 3 bases at J, with 13 bases between. CDR3 DNA sequence: TGTGCCAGCAGCTCGAACCGACAGTACAATCAGCCCCAGCATTTT. It codes for CASSSNRQYNQPQHF.

The chain couples TRBV4-1 to TRBJ1-1; D remains ambiguous. The CDR3 sequence is 12 residues long. Germline V CDR1 and CDR2: MGHRA, YSYEKL. V dropped 3 bases and J dropped 10 bases, with 12 bases sitting between them. CDR3 region: CASSHPRALAFF. The CDR3, as DNA: TGCGCCAGCAGCCATCCAAGGGCCCTAGCTTTCTTT.

The chain has TRBV6-5 and TRBJ1-2; tentative D call: TRBD1 (6 bases). This CDR3 is 14 amino acids long. Trimming left V 0 bases short and J 5 bases short, with 10 bases between. Per germline, CDR1 MNHEY and CDR2 SVGAGI. This chain's CDR3 is CASSYSRQVYGYTF. The CDR3, as DNA: TGTGCCAGCAGTTACTCAAGACAGGTTTATGGCTACACCTTC.

This chain uses TRBV6-5 with TRBJ1-4, with 8 bases aligning to TRBD1. V lost 4 bases and J lost 5; bases outside the gene matches: 3. Germline loops: CDR1 MNHEY, CDR2 SVGAGI. CDR3 length: 14 amino acids. This chain's CDR3 is CASSLTGVNEKLFF. CDR3 in DNA: TGTGCCAGCAGTTTGACAGGGGTGAATGAAAAACTGTTTTTT.

The chain joins TRBV19 to TRBJ1-1; a possible D gene is TRBD1 (5 bases). In germline, CDR1 is LNHDA, CDR2 SQIVND (reference sequence). CDR3 length: 15 amino acids. Trimming pared 7 bases from V and 3 bases from J, leaving 18 bases between. CDR3 amino acids: CASKRGPARDTEAFF. CDR3 sequence (DNA): TGTGCCAGTAAGCGGGGCCCGGCGAGAGACACTGAAGCTTTCTTT. The whole variable domain, filled in from reference TRBV19 and TRBJ1-1, reads DGGITQSPKYLFRKEGQNVTLSCEQNLNHDAMYWYRQDPGQGLRLIYYSQIVNDFQKGDIAEGYSVSREKKESFPLTVTSAQKNPTAFYLCASKRGPARDTEAFFGQGTRLTVV.

This chain connects TRBV5-1 to TRBJ1-4; the D is unclear. Germline CDR1 and CDR2: SGHRS and YFSETQ. The CDR3 consists of 14 residues. V was trimmed by 4 bases and J by 3 bases, leaving 10 bases between them. CDR3 in amino acids: CASSPTMANEKLFF. CDR3 coding DNA: TGCGCCAGCAGCCCGACAATGGCTAATGAAAAACTGTTTTTT.

This rearrangement joins TRBV7-8 to TRBJ1-2; D remains ambiguous. This CDR3 spans 13 amino acids. The germline CDR1 and CDR2 sequences are SGHVS and FQNEAQ. V lost 0 bases, J lost 3 bases, and 5 bases lay in between. CDR3 nucleotide sequence: TGTGCCAGCAGCTTAGCGAGACACTATGGCTACACCTTC. It yields the protein CASSLARHYGYTF.

The chain has TRBV11-3 and TRBJ2-7; D is possibly TRBD2 (5 bases). Between the trimmed V and J ends, which lost 5 bases and 6 bases, there was a span of 11 bases. Germline V gives CDR1 SGHNT, CDR2 YENEEA. The CDR3 consists of 12 residues. The CDR3 bases are TGTGCCAGCAGCCTCGGACGGGGCGAGCAGTACTTC. Protein: CASSLGRGEQYF.

Here the CDR3 DNA reads TGTGCCAGCAGTCGAGCCGGGACAGGGGATGAAAAACTGTTTTTT. Protein sequence: CASSRAGTGDEKLFF. This chain connects TRBV28 to TRBJ1-4, with 10 bases lining up with TRBD1. The germline CDR1 and CDR2 sequences are MDHEN and SYDVKM. This CDR3 is 15 amino acids long. Germline trimming cut 5 bases from V and 6 bases from J; bases unmatched to any gene: 6.

The V and J genes are TRBV5-1 and TRBJ1-5, with TRBD1 identical over 10 bases. This CDR3 has 15 residues. Trimming at V came to 5 bases and at J to 8 bases, leaving 10 bases not matched to a gene. Germline loops: CDR1 SGHRS, CDR2 YFSETQ. The CDR3: CASRSTGGLTEPQHF. CDR3 DNA: TGCGCCAGCAGATCGACAGGGGGCTTAACGGAGCCCCAGCATTTT. The whole variable domain, filled in from reference TRBV5-1 and TRBJ1-5, reads KAGVTQTPRYLIKTRGQQVTLSCSPISGHRSVSWYQQTPGQGLQFLFEYFSETQRNKGNFPGRFSGRQFSNSRSEMNVSTLELGDSALYLCASRSTGGLTEPQHFGDGTRLSIL.

The chain couples TRBV3-1 (or the pseudogene TRBV3-2) to TRBJ1-1; TRBD1 is a possible D gene (5 bases). The CDR3 totals 12 residues. V shed 4 bases and J shed 4 bases, with 7 bases lying between them. In germline, CDR1 is LGHDT, CDR2 YNNKEL (reference sequence). For the CDR3, the DNA is TGTGCCAGCAGCCGGGACCTCACTGAAGCTTTCTTT. Translated, it gives CASSRDLTEAFF.

CDR3 loop: CASRSSGSSYNEQFF. For the CDR3, the DNA is TGTGCCAGCAGGAGTAGCGGCAGCTCCTACAATGAGCAGTTCTTC. This sequence joins TRBV6-4 and TRBJ2-1, with a possible D match to TRBD2 (6 bases). V lost 6 bases and J 0 bases, leaving 12 bases between the germline ends. The CDR3 has 15 amino acids. Looked up from germline, CDR1 is MRHNA and CDR2 is SNTAGT.

V and J are TRBV2 and TRBJ2-5; unclear D gene. V was clipped by 4 bases and J by 3 bases, with 12 bases between them. Looked up from germline, CDR1 is SNHLY and CDR2 is FYNNEI. CDR3 length equals 14 residues. The CDR3 loop is CASSVYTHKETQYF. As DNA, the CDR3 is TGTGCCAGCAGTGTGTACACCCATAAAGAGACCCAGTACTTC. Based on the CDR3 plus reference TRBV2 and TRBJ2-5, the full variable domain is EPEVTQTPSHQVTQMGQEVILRCVPISNHLYFYWYRQILGQKVEFLVSFYNNEISEKSEIFDDQFSVERPDGSNFTLKIRSTKLEDSAMYFCASSVYTHKETQYFGPGTRLLVL.

J is TRBJ2-1 and V is TRBV5-5, with D unclear. Germline V lookup: CDR1 SGHKS, CDR2 YYEKEE (reference sequence). Trimming removed 0 bases from V and 1 base from J, with 2 bases in between. The CDR3 length is 13 residues. The CDR3 spells CASSLGSYNEQFF. Here the CDR3 DNA reads TGTGCCAGCAGCTTGGGGTCCTACAATGAGCAGTTCTTC.

The chain is built from TRBV5-8 and TRBJ2-5, with D possibly being TRBD1 (5 bases). The V end was cut by 0 bases, the J end by 6 bases, with 15 bases between. The CDR3 covers 15 residues. CDR1 SGHTS and CDR2 YDEGEE come from the germline V gene. The CDR3 region is CASSLVSRAGQTQYF. As DNA, the CDR3 is TGTGCCAGCAGCTTGGTTAGCAGGGCAGGTCAGACCCAGTACTTC.

V gene TRBV30 combines with J gene TRBJ1-2; D unresolved. V was trimmed by 3 bases and J by 4 bases, leaving 6 bases between them. The germline V gene encodes CDR1 GTSNPN and CDR2 SVGIG (reference sequence). The CDR3 has 11 residues. The CDR3 DNA is TGTGCCTGGAGGCAGACCTATGGCTACACCTTC. Its protein product is CAWRQTYGYTF.

This clone has a handful of counts. V and J are TRBV9 and TRBJ2-7; TRBD1 matches 8 bases. Trimming took 0 bases from V and 5 from J; bases not matched to a gene: 13. Germline CDR1 and CDR2: SGDLS and YYNGEE. This CDR3 contains 17 residues. CDR3 nucleotides: TGTGCCAGCAGCGTAGGGGAGGAACGGGACAGGCGGAACGAGCAGTACTTC. This gives the protein CASSVGEERDRRNEQYF.

The chain employs TRBV2 and TRBJ1-5; the D gene is possibly TRBD1 (6 bases). CDR1 SNHLY and CDR2 FYNNEI come from the germline V gene. Between the trimmed V and J ends, which lost 6 bases and 5 bases, there was a span of 14 bases. The CDR3 contains 14 residues. The CDR3 region has the DNA TGTGCCAGCAGGATTACAGGGACCGATCAGCCCCAGCATTTT. It specifies CASRITGTDQPQHF.

V is TRBV29-1 and J is TRBJ2-7; TRBD2 aligns across 7 bases. Germline CDR1 and CDR2: SQVTM and ANQGSEA. The CDR3 runs 15 residues. J gave up 3 bases and V 0 bases, and 8 bases lay outside the gene matches. CDR3 sequence: CSVEDRGGVGYEQYF. For the CDR3, the DNA is TGCAGCGTTGAAGATCGGGGAGGGGTTGGCTACGAGCAGTACTTC.

Sample share makes this clone medium-sized. The chain combines TRBV27 with TRBJ1-5; D possibly corresponds to TRBD1 (6 bases). Germline V CDR1 and CDR2: MNHEY, SMNVEV (reference sequence). The CDR3 extends over 16 amino acids. Trimming left V 1 base short and J 1 base short, with 11 bases between. This chain's CDR3 is CASSLFSGGSNQPQHF. In DNA, the CDR3 is TGTGCCAGCAGTTTATTCAGCGGGGGCAGCAATCAGCCCCAGCATTTT.

This clone has a single count. V and J are TRBV11-2 and TRBJ1-1, with 10 positions matching TRBD1. The CDR3 consists of 17 residues. CDR1 and CDR2 (germline): SGHAT, FQNNGV. V lost 1 base, J lost 7 bases, and 12 bases stayed unmatched. The CDR3 nucleotides are TGTGCCAGCAGCTTAGCCGGGACAGGGGAGGGGAAATATGAAGCTTTCTTT. It is translated as CASSLAGTGEGKYEAFF. Variable domain in full (rest from reference TRBV11-2 and TRBJ1-1): EAGVAQSPRYKIIEKRQSVAFWCNPISGHATLYWYQQILGQGPKLLIQFQNNGVVDDSQLPKDRFSAERLKGVDSTLKIQPAKLEDSAVYLCASSLAGTGEGKYEAFFGQGTRLTVV.